This T cell receptor (beta chain) comes out of a study of cytomegalovirus exposure and HLA in healthy donors. Study findings and constraints: In vitro checks showed that three CMV-associated chains really do target CMV antigens.

This clone was counted between two and nine times. Its antigen is not identified. This CDR3 has 15 residues. Per the germline V gene, CDR1 is SGHDT and CDR2 is YYEEEE. V was clipped by 4 bases and J by 0 bases; unmatched bases: 7. Whereas donors were nominally healthy upon sampling, unrecorded immune exposures were probable. PCR amplification relied on 60 Vbeta primers (plus 13 Jbeta primers). Using immunoSEQ multiplex PCR, the repertoire was profiled, and TCRdb retains in-frame clones only, with some absent. The data contain some 180,000 clones, approximately 79% of them singletons. This chain joins TRBV5-6 and TRBJ2-7, with 7 bases matching TRBD1. The receptor was isolated from a woman aged 25 to 45 in good health and CMV-seropositive. Sequencing was performed on PBMCs. CDR3 region: CASSPGQADSYEQYF. The CDR3 DNA reads TGTGCCAGCAGCCCCGGACAGGCCGACTCCTACGAGCAGTACTTC.